The present T cell receptor (beta chain) was sequenced within a study of CD8 T cells in ankylosing spondylitis. Points from the study as a whole: CD8+ cells made up the disease-linked clones, which were relatively rare in peripheral blood. Blood of patients with ankylosing spondylitis appeared to be characterized by a TCR beta motif of several highly homologous variants.

The germline gives CDR1 KGHDR, CDR2 SFDVKD. V was pared by 5 bases and J by 5 bases, with 21 bases between. The CDR3 contains 17 residues. In this sample, this clonotype turned up many times. The antigen is undetermined. Researchers built TCR beta libraries using quantitative 5'-RACE with molecular barcodes. A single record per CDR3 protein comes from TCRdb applying MiXCR to the 5' RACE reads. The data show about 160,000 distinct CDR3 sequences, about a sixth seen once. What was sequenced was blood, either unsorted or a sorted T cell fraction (not recorded which). This clonotype originated in a male donor with ankylosing spondylitis or in good health (not recorded which). The genes are TRBV24-1 and TRBJ2-1, with D perhaps matching TRBD2 (6 bases). DNA of the CDR3: TGTGCCACCAGTGGACTATTTACCGGCGGGGCTAACAATGAGCAGTTCTTC. It specifies CATSGLFTGGANNEQFF.